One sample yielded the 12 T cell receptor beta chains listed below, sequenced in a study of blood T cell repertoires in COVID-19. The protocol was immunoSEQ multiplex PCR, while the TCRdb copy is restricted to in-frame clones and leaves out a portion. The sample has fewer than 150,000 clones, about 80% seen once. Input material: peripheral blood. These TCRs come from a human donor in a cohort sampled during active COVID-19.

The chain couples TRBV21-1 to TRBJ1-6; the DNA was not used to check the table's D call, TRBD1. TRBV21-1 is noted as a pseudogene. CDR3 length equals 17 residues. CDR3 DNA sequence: TGTGCCAGCAGCAAAGCGCTCTGGACAGGGGAGGGTTCACCCCTCCACTTT. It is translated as CASSKALWTGEGSPLHF.

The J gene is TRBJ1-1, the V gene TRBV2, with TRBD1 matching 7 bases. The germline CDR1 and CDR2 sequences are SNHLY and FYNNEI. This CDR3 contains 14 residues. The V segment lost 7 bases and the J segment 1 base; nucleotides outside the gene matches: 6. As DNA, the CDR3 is TGTGCCAGCAACGACAGGGCTGAGAACACTGAAGCTTTCTTT. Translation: CASNDRAENTEAFF. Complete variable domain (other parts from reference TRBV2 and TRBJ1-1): EPEVTQTPSHQVTQMGQEVILRCVPISNHLYFYWYRQILGQKVEFLVSFYNNEISEKSEIFDDQFSVERPDGSNFTLKIRSTKLEDSAMYFCASNDRAENTEAFFGQGTRLTVV.

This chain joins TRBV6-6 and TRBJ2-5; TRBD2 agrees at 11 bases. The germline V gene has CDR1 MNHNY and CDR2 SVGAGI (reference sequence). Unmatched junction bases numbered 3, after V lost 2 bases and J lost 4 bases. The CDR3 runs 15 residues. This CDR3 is CASSYVTSGGETQYF. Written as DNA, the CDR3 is TGTGCCAGCAGTTACGTCACTAGCGGGGGAGAGACCCAGTACTTC.

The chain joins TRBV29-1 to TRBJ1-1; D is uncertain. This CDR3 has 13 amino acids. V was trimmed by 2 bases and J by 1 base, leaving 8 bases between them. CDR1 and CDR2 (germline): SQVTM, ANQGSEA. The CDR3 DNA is TGCAGCGTTGAAATAGCGCGGAACACTGAAGCTTTCTTT. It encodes CSVEIARNTEAFF.

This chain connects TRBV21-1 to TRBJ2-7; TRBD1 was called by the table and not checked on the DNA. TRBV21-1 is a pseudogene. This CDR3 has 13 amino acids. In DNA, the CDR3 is TGTGCCAGCAGCAAAAGGACAGGGGACGAGCAGTACTTC. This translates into CASSKRTGDEQYF.

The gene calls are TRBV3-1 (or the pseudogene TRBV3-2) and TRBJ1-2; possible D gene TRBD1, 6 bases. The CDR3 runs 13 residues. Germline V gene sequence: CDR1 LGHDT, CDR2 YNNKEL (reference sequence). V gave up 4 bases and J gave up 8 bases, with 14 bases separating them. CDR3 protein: CASSPWTEGGYTF. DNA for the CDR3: TGTGCCAGCAGCCCCTGGACAGAAGGAGGCTACACCTTC.

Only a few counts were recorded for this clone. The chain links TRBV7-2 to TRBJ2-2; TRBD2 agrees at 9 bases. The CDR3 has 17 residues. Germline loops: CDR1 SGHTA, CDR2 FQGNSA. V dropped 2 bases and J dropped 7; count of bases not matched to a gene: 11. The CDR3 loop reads CASSLLVERGEGGELFF. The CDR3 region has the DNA TGTGCCAGCAGCTTATTAGTAGAGCGGGGGGAAGGCGGGGAGCTGTTTTTT.

The CDR3 DNA reads TGTGCCAGCAGCTTGGCAGGGGTGAACACTGAAGCTTTCTTT. This gives the protein CASSLAGVNTEAFF. This sequence joins TRBV11-2 and TRBJ1-1; TRBD1 might be the D (6 bases). The germline V gene has CDR1 SGHAT and CDR2 FQNNGV. The CDR3 consists of 14 residues. V was trimmed by 3 bases and J by 0 bases, leaving 8 bases between them.

This CDR3 is CASHDRRATGELFF. CDR3 in DNA: TGTGCCAGCCACGATCGCCGCGCCACCGGGGAGCTGTTTTTT. The genes are TRBV7-9 and TRBJ2-2; D is unclear. V dropped 8 bases and J dropped 4 bases, with 14 bases sitting between them. In germline, CDR1 is SEHNR, CDR2 FQNEAQ (reference sequence). This CDR3 region has 14 residues.

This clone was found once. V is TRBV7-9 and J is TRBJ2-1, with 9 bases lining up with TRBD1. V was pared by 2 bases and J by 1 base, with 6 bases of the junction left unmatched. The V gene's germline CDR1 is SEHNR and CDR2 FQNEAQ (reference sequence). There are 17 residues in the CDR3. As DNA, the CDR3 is TGTGCCAGCAGCTTAAGTTCCGGGACAGGGTCCTACAATGAGCAGTTCTTC. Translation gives CASSLSSGTGSYNEQFF. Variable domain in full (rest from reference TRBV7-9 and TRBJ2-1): DTGVSQNPRHKITKRGQNVTFRCDPISEHNRLYWYRQTLGQGPEFLTYFQNEAQLEKSRLLSDRFSAERPKGSFSTLEIQRTEQGDSAMYLCASSLSSGTGSYNEQFFGPGTRLTVL.

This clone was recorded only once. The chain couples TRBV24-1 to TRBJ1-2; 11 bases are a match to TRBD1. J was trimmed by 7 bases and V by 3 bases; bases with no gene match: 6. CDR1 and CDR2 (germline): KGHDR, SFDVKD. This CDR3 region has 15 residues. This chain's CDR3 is CATSDPGQGAAGYTF. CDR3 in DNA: TGTGCCACCAGTGATCCAGGACAGGGGGCTGCTGGCTACACCTTC.

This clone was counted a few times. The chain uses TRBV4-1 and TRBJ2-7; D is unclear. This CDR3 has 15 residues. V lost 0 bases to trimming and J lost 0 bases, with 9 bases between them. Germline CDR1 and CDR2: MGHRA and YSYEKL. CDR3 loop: CASSQDDGASYEQYF. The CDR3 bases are TGCGCCAGCAGCCAAGACGACGGAGCCTCCTACGAGCAGTACTTC.